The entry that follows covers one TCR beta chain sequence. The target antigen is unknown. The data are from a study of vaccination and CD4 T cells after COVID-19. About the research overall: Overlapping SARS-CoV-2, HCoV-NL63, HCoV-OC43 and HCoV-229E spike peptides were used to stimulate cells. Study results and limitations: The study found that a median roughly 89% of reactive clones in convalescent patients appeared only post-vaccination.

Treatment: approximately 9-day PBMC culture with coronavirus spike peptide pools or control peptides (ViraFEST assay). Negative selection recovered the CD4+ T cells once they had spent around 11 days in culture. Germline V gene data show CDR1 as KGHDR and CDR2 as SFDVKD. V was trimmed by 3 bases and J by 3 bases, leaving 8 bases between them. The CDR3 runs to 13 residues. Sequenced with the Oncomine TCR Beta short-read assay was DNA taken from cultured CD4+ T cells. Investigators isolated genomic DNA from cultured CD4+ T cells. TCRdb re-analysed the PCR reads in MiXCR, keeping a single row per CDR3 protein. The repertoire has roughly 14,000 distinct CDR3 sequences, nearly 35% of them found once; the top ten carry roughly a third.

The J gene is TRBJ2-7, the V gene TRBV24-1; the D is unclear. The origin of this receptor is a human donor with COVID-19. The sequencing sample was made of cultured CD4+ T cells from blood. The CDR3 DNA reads TGTGCCACCAGTGATGCAGAGATCTACGAGCAGTACTTC. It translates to CATSDAEIYEQYF.